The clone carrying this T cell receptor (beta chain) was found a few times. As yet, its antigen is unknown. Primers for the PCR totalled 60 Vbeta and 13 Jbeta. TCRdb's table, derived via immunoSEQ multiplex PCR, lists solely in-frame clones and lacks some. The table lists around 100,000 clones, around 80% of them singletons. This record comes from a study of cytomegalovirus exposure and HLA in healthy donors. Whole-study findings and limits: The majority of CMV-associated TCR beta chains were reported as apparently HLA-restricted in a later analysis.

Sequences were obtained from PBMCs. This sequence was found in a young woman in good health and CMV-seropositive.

CDR3 nucleotides: TGTGCCAGCAGCGTAGCTGGTATTGGGACTCCCAGTGCAGATACGCAGTATTTT. Its translation is CASSVAGIGTPSADTQYF. V is TRBV9 and J is TRBJ2-3; TRBD2 might be the D (6 bases). Trimming removed 0 bases at V and 4 bases at J, with 21 bases between. The germline V gene encodes CDR1 SGDLS and CDR2 YYNGEE. The CDR3 contains 18 residues.